Listed here is a single TCR beta chain. The data were obtained in a study of blood T cell repertoires in COVID-19. Study summary: PBMCs, B-cell-depleted T cells, or T cells were the source of the cDNA or gDNA that made up the material.

Here immunoSEQ multiplex PCR was the method, and the copy in TCRdb shows in-frame clones only, minus some. This sample carries 300,000 or so clones, around 87% of them seen once, and the ten largest clones take approximately 1.4%. The receptor's source is a woman between 40 and 50 years old who had recovered from COVID-19. The sample comprised peripheral blood.

CDR3 protein: CASSHVYPGELFF. CDR3 bases: TGTGCCAGCAGCCATGTCTATCCCGGGGAGCTGTTTTTT. V usage is TRBV3-1 (or the pseudogene TRBV3-2) and J usage is TRBJ2-2; D gene ambiguous. Trimming shortened V by 3 bases and J by 6 bases, and 8 bases separated the two germline ends. Germline V lookup: CDR1 LGHDT, CDR2 YNNKEL (reference sequence). The CDR3 runs 13 residues.